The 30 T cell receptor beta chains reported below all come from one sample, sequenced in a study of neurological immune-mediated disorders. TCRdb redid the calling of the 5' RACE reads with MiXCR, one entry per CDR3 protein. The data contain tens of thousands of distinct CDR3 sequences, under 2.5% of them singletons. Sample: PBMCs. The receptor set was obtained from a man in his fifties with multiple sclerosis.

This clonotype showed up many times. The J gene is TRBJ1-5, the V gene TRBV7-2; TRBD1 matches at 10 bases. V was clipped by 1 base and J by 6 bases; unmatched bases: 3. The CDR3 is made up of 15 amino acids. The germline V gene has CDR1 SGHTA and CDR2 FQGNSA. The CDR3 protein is CASSLGGTGAQPQHF. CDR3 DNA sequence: TGTGCCAGCAGCTTAGGCGGGACAGGGGCTCAGCCCCAGCATTTT.

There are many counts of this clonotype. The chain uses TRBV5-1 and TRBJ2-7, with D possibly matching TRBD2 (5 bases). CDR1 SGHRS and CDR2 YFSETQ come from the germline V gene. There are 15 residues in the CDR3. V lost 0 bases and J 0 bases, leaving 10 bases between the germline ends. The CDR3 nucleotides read TGCGCCAGCAGCTTGGCCTTAGGAGGCTCCTACGAGCAGTACTTC. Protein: CASSLALGGSYEQYF.

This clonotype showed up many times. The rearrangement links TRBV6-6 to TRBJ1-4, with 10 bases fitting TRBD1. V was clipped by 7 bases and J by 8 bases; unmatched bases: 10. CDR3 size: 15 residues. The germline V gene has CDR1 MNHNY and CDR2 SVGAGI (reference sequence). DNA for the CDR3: TGTGCCAGCATCCGGGGACAGGGGCGAGGCGAAAAACTGTTTTTT. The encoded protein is CASIRGQGRGEKLFF.

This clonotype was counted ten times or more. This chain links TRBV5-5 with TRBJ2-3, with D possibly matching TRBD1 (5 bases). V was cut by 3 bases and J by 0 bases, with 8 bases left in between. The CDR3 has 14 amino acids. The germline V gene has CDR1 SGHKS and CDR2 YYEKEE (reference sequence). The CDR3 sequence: CASSSYRSTDTQYF. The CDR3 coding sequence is TGTGCCAGCAGCTCTTACAGGAGCACAGATACGCAGTATTTT.

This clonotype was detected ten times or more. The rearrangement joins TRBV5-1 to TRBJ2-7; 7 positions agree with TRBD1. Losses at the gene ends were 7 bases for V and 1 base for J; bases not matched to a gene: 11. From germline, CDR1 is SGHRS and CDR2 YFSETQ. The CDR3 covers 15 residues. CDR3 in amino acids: CASCSLAGGSYEQYF. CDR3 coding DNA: TGCGCCAGCTGCTCTCTCGCAGGGGGATCCTACGAGCAGTACTTC.

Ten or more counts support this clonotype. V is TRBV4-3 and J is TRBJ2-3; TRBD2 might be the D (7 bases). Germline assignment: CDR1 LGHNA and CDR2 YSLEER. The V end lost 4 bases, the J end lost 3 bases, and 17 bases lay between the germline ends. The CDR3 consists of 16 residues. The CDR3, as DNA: TGCGCCAGCAGCCCTGGGGGGGGGGCACGGACAGATACGCAGTATTTT. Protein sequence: CASSPGGGARTDTQYF.

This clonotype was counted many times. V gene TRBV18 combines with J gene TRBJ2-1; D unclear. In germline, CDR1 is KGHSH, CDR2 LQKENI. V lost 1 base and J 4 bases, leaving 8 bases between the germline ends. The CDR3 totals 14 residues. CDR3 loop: CASSPLSGYNEQFF. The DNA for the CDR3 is TGTGCCAGCTCACCACTCTCCGGGTACAATGAGCAGTTCTTC. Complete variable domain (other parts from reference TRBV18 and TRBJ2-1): NAGVMQNPRHLVRRRGQEARLRCSPMKGHSHVYWYRQLPEEGLKFMVYLQKENIIDESGMPKERFSAEFPKEGPSILRIQQVVRGDSAAYFCASSPLSGYNEQFFGPGTRLTVL.

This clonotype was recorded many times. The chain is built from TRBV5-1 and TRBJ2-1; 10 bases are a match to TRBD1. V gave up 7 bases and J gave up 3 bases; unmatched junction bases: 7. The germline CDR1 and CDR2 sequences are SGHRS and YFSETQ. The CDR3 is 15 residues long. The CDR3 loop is CASGAGTGDYNEQFF. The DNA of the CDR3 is TGCGCCAGCGGAGCCGGGACAGGGGACTACAATGAGCAGTTCTTC.

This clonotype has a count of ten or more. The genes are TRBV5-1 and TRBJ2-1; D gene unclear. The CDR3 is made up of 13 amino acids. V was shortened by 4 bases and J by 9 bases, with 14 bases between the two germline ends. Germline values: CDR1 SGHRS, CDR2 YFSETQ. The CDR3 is CASSPTGFVEQFF. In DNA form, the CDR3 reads TGCGCCAGCAGCCCGACCGGGTTTGTTGAGCAGTTCTTC.

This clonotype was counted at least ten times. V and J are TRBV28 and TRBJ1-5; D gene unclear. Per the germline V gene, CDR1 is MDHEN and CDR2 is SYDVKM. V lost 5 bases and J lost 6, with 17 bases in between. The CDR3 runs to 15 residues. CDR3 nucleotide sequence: TGTGCCAGCAGTAGATCAGGTGCGCCGGGTCAGCCCCAGCATTTT. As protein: CASSRSGAPGQPQHF.

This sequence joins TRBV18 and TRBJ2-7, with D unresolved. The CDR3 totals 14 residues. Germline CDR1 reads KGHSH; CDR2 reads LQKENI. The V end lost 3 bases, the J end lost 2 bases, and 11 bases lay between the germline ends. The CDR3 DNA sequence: TGTGCCAGCTCACCGCCAGGAAGCGCCTACGAGCAGTACTTC. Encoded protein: CASSPPGSAYEQYF. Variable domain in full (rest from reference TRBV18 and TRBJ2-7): NAGVMQNPRHLVRRRGQEARLRCSPMKGHSHVYWYRQLPEEGLKFMVYLQKENIIDESGMPKERFSAEFPKEGPSILRIQQVVRGDSAAYFCASSPPGSAYEQYFGPGTRLTVT.

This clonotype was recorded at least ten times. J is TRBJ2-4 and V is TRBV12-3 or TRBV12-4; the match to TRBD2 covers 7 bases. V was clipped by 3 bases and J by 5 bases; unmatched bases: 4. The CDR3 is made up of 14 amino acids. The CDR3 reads CASSFSLAENIQYF. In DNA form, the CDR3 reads TGTGCCAGCAGTTTTTCGCTAGCGGAAAACATTCAGTACTTC.

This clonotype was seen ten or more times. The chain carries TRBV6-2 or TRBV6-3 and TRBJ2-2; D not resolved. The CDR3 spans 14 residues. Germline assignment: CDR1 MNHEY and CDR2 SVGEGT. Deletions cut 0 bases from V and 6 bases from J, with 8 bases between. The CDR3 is CASSYSLVPGELFF. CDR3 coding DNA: TGTGCCAGCAGTTACTCGTTAGTCCCCGGGGAGCTGTTTTTT.

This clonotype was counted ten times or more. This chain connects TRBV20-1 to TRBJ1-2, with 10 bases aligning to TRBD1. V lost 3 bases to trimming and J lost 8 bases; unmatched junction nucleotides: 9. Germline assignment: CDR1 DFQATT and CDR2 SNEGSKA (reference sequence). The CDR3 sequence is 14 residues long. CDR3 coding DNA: TGCAGTGCTAGTACCACTGGGACAGGGGAGGGCTACACCTTC. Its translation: CSASTTGTGEGYTF.

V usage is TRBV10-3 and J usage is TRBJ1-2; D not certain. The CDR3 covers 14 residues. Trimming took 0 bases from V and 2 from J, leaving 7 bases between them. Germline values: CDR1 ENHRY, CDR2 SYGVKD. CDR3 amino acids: CAISESLQNYGYTF. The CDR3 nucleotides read TGTGCCATCAGTGAGTCGCTACAGAACTATGGCTACACCTTC.

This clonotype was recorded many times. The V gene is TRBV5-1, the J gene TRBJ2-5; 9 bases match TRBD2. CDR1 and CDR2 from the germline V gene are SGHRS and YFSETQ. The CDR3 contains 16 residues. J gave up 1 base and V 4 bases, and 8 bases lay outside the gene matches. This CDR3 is CASSPGSSGVQETQYF. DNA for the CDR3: TGCGCCAGCAGCCCAGGCTCTAGCGGGGTCCAAGAGACCCAGTACTTC. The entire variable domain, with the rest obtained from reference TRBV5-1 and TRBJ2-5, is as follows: KAGVTQTPRYLIKTRGQQVTLSCSPISGHRSVSWYQQTPGQGLQFLFEYFSETQRNKGNFPGRFSGRQFSNSRSEMNVSTLELGDSALYLCASSPGSSGVQETQYFGPGTRLLVL.

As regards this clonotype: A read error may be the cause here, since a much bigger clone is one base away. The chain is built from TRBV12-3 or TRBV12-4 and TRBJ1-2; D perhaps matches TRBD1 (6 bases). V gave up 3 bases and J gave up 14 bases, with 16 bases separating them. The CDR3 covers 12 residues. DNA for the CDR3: TGTGCCAGCAGTTTTTGGGACAAGGTCCAAACCTTC. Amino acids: CASSFWDKVQTF.

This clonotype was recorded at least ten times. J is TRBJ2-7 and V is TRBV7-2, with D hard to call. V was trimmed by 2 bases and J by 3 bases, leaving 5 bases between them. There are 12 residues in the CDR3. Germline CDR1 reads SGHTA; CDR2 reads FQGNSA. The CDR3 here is CASSLNSYEQYF. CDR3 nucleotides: TGTGCCAGCAGCTTAAACAGCTACGAGCAGTACTTC.

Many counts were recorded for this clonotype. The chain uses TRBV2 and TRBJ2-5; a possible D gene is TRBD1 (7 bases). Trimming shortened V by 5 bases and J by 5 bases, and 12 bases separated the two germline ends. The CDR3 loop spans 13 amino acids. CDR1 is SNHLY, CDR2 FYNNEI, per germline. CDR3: CASSSGGSETQYF. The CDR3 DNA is TGTGCCAGCAGTTCAGGGGGGAGTGAGACCCAGTACTTC. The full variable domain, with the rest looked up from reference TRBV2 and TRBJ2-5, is EPEVTQTPSHQVTQMGQEVILRCVPISNHLYFYWYRQILGQKVEFLVSFYNNEISEKSEIFDDQFSVERPDGSNFTLKIRSTKLEDSAMYFCASSSGGSETQYFGPGTRLLVL.

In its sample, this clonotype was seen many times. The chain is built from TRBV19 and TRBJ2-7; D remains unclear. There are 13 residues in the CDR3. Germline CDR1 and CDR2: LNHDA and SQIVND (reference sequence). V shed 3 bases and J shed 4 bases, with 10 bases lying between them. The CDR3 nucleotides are TGTGCCAGTAGTATCTTTCCCCAATACGAGCAGTACTTC. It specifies CASSIFPQYEQYF.

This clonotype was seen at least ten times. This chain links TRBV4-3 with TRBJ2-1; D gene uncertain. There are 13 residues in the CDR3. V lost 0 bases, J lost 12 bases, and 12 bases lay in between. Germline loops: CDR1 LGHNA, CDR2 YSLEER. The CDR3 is CASSQDRYTPQFF. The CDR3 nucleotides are TGCGCCAGCAGCCAAGATCGGTACACCCCGCAGTTCTTC.

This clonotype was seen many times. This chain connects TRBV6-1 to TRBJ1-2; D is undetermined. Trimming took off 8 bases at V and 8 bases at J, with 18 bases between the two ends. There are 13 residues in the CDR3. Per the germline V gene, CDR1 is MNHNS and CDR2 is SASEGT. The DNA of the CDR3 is TGTGCCAGCTTGGAACGGAGGGATCGGGGCTACACCTTC. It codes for CASLERRDRGYTF.

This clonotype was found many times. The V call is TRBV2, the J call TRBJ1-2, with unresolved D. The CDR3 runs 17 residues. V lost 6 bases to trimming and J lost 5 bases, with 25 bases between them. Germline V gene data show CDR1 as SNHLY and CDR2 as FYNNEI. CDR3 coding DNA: TGTGCCAGCAGCTCCCAAAGTCCGGGTGCAGCGGGGTATGGCTACACCTTC. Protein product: CASSSQSPGAAGYGYTF.

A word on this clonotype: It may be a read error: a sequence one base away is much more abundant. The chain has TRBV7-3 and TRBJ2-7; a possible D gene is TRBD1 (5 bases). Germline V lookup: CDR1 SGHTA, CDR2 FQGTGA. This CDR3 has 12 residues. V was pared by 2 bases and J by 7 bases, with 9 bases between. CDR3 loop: CASSLLGEEQYF. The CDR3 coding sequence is TGTGCCAGCAGCTTATTAGGGGAAGAGCAGTACTTC.

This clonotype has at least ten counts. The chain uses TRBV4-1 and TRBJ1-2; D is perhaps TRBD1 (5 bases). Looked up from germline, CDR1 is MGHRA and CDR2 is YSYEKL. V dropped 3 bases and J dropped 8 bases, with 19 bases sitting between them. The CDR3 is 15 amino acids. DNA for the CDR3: TGCGCCAGCAGCCAGCCGAACGGTGCGGGGGAGGGCTACACCTTC. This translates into CASSQPNGAGEGYTF.

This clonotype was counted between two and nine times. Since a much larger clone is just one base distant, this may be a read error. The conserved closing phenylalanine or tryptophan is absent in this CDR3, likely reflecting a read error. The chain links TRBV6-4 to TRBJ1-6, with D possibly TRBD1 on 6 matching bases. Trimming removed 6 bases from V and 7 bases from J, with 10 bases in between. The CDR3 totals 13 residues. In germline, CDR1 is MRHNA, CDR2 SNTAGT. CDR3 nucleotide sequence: TGTGCCAGCAGGAGAGGACAGAATTCACCCCTCCACTGT. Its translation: CASRRGQNSPLHC.

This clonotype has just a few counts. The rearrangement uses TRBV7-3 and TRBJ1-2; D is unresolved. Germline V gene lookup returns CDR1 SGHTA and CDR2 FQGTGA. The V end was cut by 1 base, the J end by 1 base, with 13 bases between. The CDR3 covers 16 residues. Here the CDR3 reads CASSLNPRMGNYGYTF. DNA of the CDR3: TGTGCCAGCAGCTTAAACCCCCGTATGGGTAACTATGGCTACACCTTC.

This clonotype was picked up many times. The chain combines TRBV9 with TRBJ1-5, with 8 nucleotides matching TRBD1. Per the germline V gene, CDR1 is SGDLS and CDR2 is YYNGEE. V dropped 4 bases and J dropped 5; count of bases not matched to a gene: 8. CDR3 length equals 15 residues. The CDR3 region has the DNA TGTGCCAGCAGCACACAGGGGGGAAGGGATCAGCCCCAGCATTTT. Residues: CASSTQGGRDQPQHF.

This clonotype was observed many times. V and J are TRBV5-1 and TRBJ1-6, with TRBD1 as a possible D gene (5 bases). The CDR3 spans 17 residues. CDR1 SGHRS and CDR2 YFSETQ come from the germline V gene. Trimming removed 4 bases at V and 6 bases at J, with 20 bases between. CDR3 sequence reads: CASSPNGGAESNSPLHF. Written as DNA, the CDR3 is TGCGCCAGCAGCCCCAACGGAGGGGCTGAAAGTAATTCACCCCTCCACTTT.

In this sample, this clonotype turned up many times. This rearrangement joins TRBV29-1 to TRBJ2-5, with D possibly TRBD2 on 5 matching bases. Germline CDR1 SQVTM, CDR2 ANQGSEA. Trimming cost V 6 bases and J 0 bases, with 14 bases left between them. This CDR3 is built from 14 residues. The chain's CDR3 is CSVRDSRYQETQYF. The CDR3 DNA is TGCAGCGTCCGGGATTCTAGGTACCAAGAGACCCAGTACTTC.